This TCR beta chain emerged from a study of T cells after yellow fever vaccination. Study-wide findings and caveats: Bulk-population clonotypes that are abundant could appear as contaminants in FACS-sorted repertoires. Researchers noted that a small share of clonotypes showed up in both CD4 and CD8 compartments.

This clonotype was detected ten times or more. Its antigen is unknown. The authors made TCR cDNA by 5'RACE template switching, adding a universal primer site and UMIs. MiXCR, run by TCRdb on the 5' RACE reads, gives a single entry per CDR3 protein. Of fewer than 350,000 distinct CDR3 sequences in the sample, around 3.6% were seen once. The receptor's source is a man in his late teens or twenties who received the YFV17D yellow fever vaccine. The specimen was PBMCs, collected on the day of the yellow fever booster vaccination.

The CDR3 region is CASSLRVGRGPKNIQYF. The CDR3 DNA is TGTGCCAGCAGTTTGAGAGTTGGTCGGGGGCCGAAAAACATTCAGTACTTC. The V gene is TRBV28, the J gene TRBJ2-4, with D perhaps TRBD1 or TRBD2 (6 bases each). The V gene lost 3 bases and the J gene lost 4 bases, with 19 bases spanning the gap. The germline V gene encodes CDR1 MDHEN and CDR2 SYDVKM. The CDR3 runs 17 residues.